This T cell receptor beta chain appears in the sequencing data of a study of identical twins. MiXCR, run by TCRdb on the 5' RACE reads, gives a single entry per CDR3 protein. This sample has under 800,000 distinct CDR3 sequences; approximately 22% occur once, and the top ten carry about 4.5%. In germline, CDR1 is SEHNR, CDR2 FQNEAQ (reference sequence). The CDR3 contains 14 residues. Trimming removed 5 bases from V and 2 bases from J; junction bases left unmatched: 4. In addition, the sample was reused for a study of T cells expressing NK-cell markers. This second study notes: NKG2C+ dominant clonotype frequencies in six or seven donors were roughly 1.0-7.5% of CD8+ T cells. The CD3+CD56-NKG2C+ fraction of a handful of donors was likewise dominated by these clonotypes.

Sequencing input: PBMCs. The receptor was derived from a woman between 18 and 30 years old in good health. The chain has TRBV7-9 and TRBJ1-1, with 8 nucleotides matching TRBD1. The DNA for the CDR3 is TGTGCCAGCAGCCCGGGACAGGATAACACTGAAGCTTTCTTT. This codes for CASSPGQDNTEAFF.